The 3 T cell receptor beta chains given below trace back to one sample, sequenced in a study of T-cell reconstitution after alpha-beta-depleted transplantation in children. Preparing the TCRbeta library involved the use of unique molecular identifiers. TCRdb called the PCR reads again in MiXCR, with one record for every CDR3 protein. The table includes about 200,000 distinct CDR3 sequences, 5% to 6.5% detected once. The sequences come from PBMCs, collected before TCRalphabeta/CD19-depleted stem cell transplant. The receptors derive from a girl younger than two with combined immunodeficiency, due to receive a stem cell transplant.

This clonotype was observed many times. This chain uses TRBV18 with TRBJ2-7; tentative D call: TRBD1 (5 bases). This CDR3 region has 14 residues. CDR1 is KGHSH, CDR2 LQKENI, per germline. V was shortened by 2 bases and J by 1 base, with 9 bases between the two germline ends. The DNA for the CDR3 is TGTGCCAGCTCACCAACAGGCCCGTCCTACGAGCAGTACTTC. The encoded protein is CASSPTGPSYEQYF.

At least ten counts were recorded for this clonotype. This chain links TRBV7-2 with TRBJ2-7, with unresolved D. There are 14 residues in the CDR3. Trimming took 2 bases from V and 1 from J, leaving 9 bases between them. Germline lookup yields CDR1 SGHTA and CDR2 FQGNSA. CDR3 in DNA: TGTGCCAGCAGCTTATATGGGCGATCCTACGAGCAGTACTTC. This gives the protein CASSLYGRSYEQYF.

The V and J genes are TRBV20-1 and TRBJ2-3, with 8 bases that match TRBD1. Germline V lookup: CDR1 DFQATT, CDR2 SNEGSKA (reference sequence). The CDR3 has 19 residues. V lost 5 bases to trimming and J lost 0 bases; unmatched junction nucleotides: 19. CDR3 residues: CSAPRQTGAFFSSTDTQYF. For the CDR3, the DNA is TGCAGTGCTCCCCGCCAGACAGGGGCGTTTTTTTCTAGCACAGATACGCAGTATTTT.